The present T cell receptor beta chain was sequenced within a study of shared clonotypes between healthy human individuals. About the study: Each donor's CD4 naive and CD4 memory cells filled three plates apiece, CD8 naive two, and CD8 memory one.

As concerns this clone: The antigen remains unidentified.

General study results and limits: Clonotypes shared by all four donors outscored non-shared clonotypes in generation probability. Naive subsets, compared against memory subsets, generally had larger estimated richness values.

Positive CCR7 selection of CD45RO-negative cells yielded the naive CD8 cells, and terminally differentiated effector memory CD45RA+ cells were excluded. All donors qualified as healthy HIV-negative adults and had experienced no recent acute infections or vaccinations. Measured with immunoSEQ multiplex PCR; TCRdb has only the in-frame clones, and not every one. The sample has 1.5 million to 2.5 million clones; about 95% are singletons. Material for sequencing was naive CD8+ T cells sorted from blood. This TCR was sampled from a man between 18 and 29 years old in good health.

As DNA, the CDR3 is TGTACGGACCGGGGCCAAGAGACCCAGTACTTC. The encoded protein is CTDRGQETQYF. The V and J genes are TRBV28 and TRBJ2-5; D possibly corresponds to TRBD2 (5 bases). The CDR3 consists of 11 residues. Germline values: CDR1 MDHEN, CDR2 SYDVKM.